This T cell receptor beta chain was captured by sequencing in a study of T cell repertoires in cytomegalovirus infection (dated by TCRdb to between 2018 and 2021). In the study overall: Alongside well-studied HLA-B-restricted epitopes, the peptide stimulations were aimed at recently identified HLA-C-restricted CMV epitopes, whose presentation resists viral immunomodulation. Donor HLA type was relevant to the analysis, as public TCR beta signatures indicated carriage of CMV infection together with the matching HLA type. General findings and caveats noted by the study authors: The ex vivo response was dominated by HLA-C-restricted CMV-specific TCR beta clonotypes, and the single most frequent clonotype in two of eight donors was supplied by these HLA-C-restricted clonotypes. In both this cohort and an independent roughly 330-donor cohort, the cumulative frequency of public TCR beta family members distinguished carriers of CMV infection plus the relevant HLA type.

The treatment or condition label, read with the paper, signifies: in vitro stimulation with specific CMV peptide epitopes to enrich CMV-specific T cells. According to the germline V gene (reference sequence), CDR1 reads SEHNR and CDR2 reads FQNEAQ. The CDR3 covers 14 residues, taking in both the cysteine and the phenylalanine. This entry keeps only the CDR3 DNA: 42 bases, framed from base 1. A distance of 13 bases separates the germline ends of V and J, which lose 7 bases and 0 bases respectively. This clonotype was observed a few times. The antigen this receptor binds is unknown. No much larger clone is present one base from it, and per-base qualities are unavailable. TCRdb lists the instrument as Illumina HiSeq 1500. The public sequencing data were trimmed at Q25 with fastp and processed into clonotypes with MiXCR by TCRdb, which kept only in-frame beta chains. Identical CDR3 proteins give one entry, which carries the most common genes and DNA. The sample table lists about 220,000 distinct CDR3 sequences, roughly 34% of them with a count of one. The ten largest clones represent around 60% of the sample.

The V and J genes are TRBV7-9 and TRBJ2-7; the D gene is possibly TRBD1, with 6 bases matching. The receptor was derived from a human donor in good health (CMV status not recorded). Some clones in this sample may be carry-over from other donors' samples. This specimen was CD8+ T cells from cultured PBMCs, taken from culture after CMV antigen stimulation. In nucleotide form, the sequence is TGTGCCAGCACTGGGACACTGAGCTCCTACGAGCAGTACTTC. It encodes CASTGTLSSYEQYF. When the CDR3 is completed using the reference TRBV7-9 and TRBJ2-7 genes on either side, the full variable domain is DTGVSQNPRHKITKRGQNVTFRCDPISEHNRLYWYRQTLGQGPEFLTYFQNEAQLEKSRLLSDRFSAERPKGSFSTLEIQRTEQGDSAMYLCASTGTLSSYEQYFGPGTRLTVT.